This entry features one TCR beta chain sequence. These data belong to a study of blood T cell repertoires in COVID-19. Study at large: Some COVID-19 samples were acute and others convalescent; all came from the United States, Italy and Spain. Sources were T cells, B-cell-depleted T cells, or PBMCs; the material itself was cDNA or gDNA.

V was shortened by 8 bases and J by 0 bases, with 9 bases between the two germline ends. This CDR3 contains 13 residues. As processed by the authors: Amplification from reference gene primers served as the basis for estimated nucleated cell counts. Here immunoSEQ multiplex PCR was the method, and the copy in TCRdb shows in-frame clones only, minus some. V, J and clone size reflect that table, while D and trimming were determined from the DNA. This sample carries some 100,000 clones, around 80% of them seen once, and the ten largest clones take 7.9%. The specimen sequenced was peripheral blood. This chain connects TRBV12-3 or TRBV12-4 to TRBJ2-3, with D unclear. The receptor was isolated from a woman older than 75 with active or convalescent COVID-19. CDR3 loop: CASRRLSTDTQYF. The CDR3 DNA sequence: TGTGCCAGCCGGCGACTCAGCACAGATACGCAGTATTTT.